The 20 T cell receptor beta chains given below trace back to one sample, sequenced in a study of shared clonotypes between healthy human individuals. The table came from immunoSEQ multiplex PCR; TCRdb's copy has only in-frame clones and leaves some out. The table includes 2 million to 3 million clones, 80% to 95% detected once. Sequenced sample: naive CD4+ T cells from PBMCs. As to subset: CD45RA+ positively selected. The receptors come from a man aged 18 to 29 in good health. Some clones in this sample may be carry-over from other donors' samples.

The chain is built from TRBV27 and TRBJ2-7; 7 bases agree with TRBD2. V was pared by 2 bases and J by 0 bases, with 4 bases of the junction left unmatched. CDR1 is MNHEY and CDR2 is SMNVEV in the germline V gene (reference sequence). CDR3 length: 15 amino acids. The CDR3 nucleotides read TGTGCCAGCAGTTTAGCGGGAGCGCTCTCCTACGAGCAGTACTTC. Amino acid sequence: CASSLAGALSYEQYF.

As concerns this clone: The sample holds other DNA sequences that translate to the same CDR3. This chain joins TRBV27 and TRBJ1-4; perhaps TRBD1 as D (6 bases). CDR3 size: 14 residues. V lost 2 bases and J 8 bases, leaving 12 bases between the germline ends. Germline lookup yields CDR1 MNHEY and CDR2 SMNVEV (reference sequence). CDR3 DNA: TGTGCCAGCAGTTTAACAGGGATCAGGGAAAAACTGTTTTTT. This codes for CASSLTGIREKLFF.

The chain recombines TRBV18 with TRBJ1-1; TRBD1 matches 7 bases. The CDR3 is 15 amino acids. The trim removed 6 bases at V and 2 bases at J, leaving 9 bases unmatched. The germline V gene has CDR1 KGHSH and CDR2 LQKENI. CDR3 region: CASSFGQARNTEAFF. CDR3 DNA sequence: TGTGCCAGCTCGTTTGGACAGGCGCGAAACACTGAAGCTTTCTTT.

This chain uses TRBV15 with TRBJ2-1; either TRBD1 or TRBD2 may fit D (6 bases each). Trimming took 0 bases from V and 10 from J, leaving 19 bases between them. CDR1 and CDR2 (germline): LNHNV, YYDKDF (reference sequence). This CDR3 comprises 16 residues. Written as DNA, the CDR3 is TGTGCCACCAGCAGAGATAAGGGAACAGGGACTTTCGAGCAGTTCTTC. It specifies CATSRDKGTGTFEQFF.

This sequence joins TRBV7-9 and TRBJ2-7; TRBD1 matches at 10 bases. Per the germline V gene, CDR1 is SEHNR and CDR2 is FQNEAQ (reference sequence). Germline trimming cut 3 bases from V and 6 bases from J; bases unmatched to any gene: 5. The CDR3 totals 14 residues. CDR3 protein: CASSLGQGFFEQYF. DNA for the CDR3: TGTGCCAGCAGCTTGGGACAGGGGTTCTTCGAGCAGTACTTC.

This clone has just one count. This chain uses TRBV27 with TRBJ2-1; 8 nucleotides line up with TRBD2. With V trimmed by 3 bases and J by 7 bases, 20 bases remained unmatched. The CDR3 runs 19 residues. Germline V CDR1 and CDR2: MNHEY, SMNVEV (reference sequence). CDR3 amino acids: CASSFSSGQRSPLGNEQFF. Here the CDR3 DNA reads TGTGCCAGCAGTTTCTCTAGCGGGCAGCGATCCCCTCTGGGAAATGAGCAGTTCTTC.

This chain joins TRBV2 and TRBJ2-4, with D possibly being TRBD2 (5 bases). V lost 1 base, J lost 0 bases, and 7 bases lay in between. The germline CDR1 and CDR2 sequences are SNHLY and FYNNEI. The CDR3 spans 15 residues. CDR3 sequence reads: CASSEDGLAKNIQYF. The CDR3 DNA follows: TGTGCCAGCAGTGAAGACGGACTAGCCAAAAACATTCAGTACTTC.

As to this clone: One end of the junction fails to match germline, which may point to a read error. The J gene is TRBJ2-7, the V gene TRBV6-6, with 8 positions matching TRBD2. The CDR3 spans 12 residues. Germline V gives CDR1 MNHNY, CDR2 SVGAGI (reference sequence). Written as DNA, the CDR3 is TGTGCCAGCAGAACGGGACTAGAGCCGTCGACCTTC. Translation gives CASRTGLEPSTF.

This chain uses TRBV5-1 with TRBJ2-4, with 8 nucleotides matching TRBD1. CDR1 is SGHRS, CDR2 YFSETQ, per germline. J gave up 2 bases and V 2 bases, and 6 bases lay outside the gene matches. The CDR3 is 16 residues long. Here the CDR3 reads CASSLGQGTTKNIQYF. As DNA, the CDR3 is TGCGCCAGCAGCTTAGGACAGGGCACAACCAAAAACATTCAGTACTTC.

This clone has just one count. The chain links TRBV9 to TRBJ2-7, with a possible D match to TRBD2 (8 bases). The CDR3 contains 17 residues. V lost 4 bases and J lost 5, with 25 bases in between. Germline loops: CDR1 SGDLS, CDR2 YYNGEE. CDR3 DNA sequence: TGTGCCAGCAGCCCAGGGGGGCCCAGCGGGAGTCCCAACGAGCAGTACTTC. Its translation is CASSPGGPSGSPNEQYF.

The CDR3 loop reads CASSPRTGNIYQPQHF. The CDR3 DNA reads as TGTGCCAGCAGTCCCCGGACAGGGAATATTTATCAGCCCCAGCATTTT. This chain links TRBV28 with TRBJ1-5, with 8 positions matching TRBD1. V gave up 5 bases and J gave up 5 bases; unmatched junction bases: 11. CDR3 length: 16 amino acids. Germline-derived CDR1 and CDR2 are MDHEN and SYDVKM.

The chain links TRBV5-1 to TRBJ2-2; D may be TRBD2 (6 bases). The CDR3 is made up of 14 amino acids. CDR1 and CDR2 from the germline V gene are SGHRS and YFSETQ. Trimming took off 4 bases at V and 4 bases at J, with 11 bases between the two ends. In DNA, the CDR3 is TGCGCCAGCAGCCTCATGGGAGGCACCGGGGAGCTGTTTTTT. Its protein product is CASSLMGGTGELFF.

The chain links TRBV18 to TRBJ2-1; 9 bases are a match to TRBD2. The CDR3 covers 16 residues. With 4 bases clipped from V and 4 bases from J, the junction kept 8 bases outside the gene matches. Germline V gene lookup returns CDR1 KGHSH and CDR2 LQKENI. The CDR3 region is CASSLERLAVYNEQFF. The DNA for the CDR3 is TGTGCCAGCTCACTAGAAAGACTAGCGGTTTACAATGAGCAGTTCTTC.

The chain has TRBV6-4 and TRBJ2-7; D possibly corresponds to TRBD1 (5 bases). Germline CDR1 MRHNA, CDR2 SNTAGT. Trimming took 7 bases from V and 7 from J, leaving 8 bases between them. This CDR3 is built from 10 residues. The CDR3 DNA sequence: TGTGCCAGCATCAGGGAAGAGCAGTACTTC. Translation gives CASIREEQYF.

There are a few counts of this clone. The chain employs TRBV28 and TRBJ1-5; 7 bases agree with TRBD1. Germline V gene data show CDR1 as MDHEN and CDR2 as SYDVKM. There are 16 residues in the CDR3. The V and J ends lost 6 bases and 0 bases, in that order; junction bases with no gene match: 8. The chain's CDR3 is CASSTPGQYSNQPQHF. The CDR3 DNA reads TGTGCCAGCAGCACTCCGGGACAGTATAGCAATCAGCCCCAGCATTTT.

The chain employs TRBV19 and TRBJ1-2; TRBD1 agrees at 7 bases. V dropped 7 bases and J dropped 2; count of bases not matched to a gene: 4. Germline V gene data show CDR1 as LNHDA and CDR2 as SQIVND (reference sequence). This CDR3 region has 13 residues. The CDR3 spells CASNGQANYGYTF. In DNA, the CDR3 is TGTGCCAGTAATGGACAGGCCAACTATGGCTACACCTTC.

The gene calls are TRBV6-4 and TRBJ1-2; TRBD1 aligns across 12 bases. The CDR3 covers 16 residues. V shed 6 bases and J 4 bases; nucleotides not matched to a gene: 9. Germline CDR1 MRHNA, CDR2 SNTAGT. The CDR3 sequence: CASSVTGTGGSYGYTF. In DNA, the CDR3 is TGTGCCAGCAGCGTCACCGGGACAGGGGGCAGCTATGGCTACACCTTC.

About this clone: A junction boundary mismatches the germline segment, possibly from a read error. The DNA for the CDR3 is TGCAGCGTCGAAGGGACATCCCAAGAGACCCAGTACTTC. Translation gives CSVEGTSQETQYF. V is TRBV29-1 and J is TRBJ2-5; maybe TRBD1 (6 bases). The CDR3 has 13 amino acids. Germline loops: CDR1 SQVTM, CDR2 ANQGSEA.

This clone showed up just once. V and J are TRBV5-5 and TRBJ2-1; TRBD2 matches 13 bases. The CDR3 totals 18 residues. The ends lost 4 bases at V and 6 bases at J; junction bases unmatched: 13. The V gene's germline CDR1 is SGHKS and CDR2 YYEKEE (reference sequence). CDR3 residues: CASSRGLAGVTMGNEQFF. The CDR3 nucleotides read TGTGCCAGCAGCCGAGGACTAGCGGGAGTTACTATGGGCAATGAGCAGTTCTTC.

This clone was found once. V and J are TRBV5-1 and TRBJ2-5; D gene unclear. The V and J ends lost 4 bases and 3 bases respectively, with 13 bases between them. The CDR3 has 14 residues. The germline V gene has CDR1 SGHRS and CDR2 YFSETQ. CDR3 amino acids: CASSHGVSEETQYF. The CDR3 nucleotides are TGCGCCAGCAGCCACGGAGTTTCTGAAGAGACCCAGTACTTC.